The 19 T cell receptor beta chains presented below share a single source sample, sequenced in a study of shared clonotypes between healthy human individuals (TCRdb year 2020). The library was made by the immunoSEQ multiplex PCR assay. Not all clones reach the TCRdb copy of this immuneACCESS table, which keeps in-frame sequences only. Checked studies attribute under half of the gap to unresolved V genes and leave the rest unexplained. The sample contains 500,000 or so clones, approximately 95% of them found a single time. Clones ranked in the top ten supply about 0.059% of the sample. The material sequenced was naive CD4+ T cells sorted from blood. The cell subset or site label of this sample denotes: CD45RA+ positively selected. These receptors were collected from a woman aged 25 to 39 in good health.

A word on this clone: Other nucleotide sequences in the sample specify the same CDR3. DNA of the CDR3: TGTGCCAGCTCACCACCGGGGGTATACAATGAGCAGTTCTTC. Its translation is CASSPPGVYNEQFF. V usage is TRBV18 and J usage is TRBJ2-1; D could derive from TRBD1 or TRBD2 (5 bases each). Germline V gene data show CDR1 as KGHSH and CDR2 as LQKENI. CDR3 length equals 14 residues. Trimming pared 0 bases from V and 4 bases from J, leaving 7 bases between.

V gene TRBV28 combines with J gene TRBJ2-7; 7 positions match TRBD2. After removal of 6 bases from V and 4 bases from J, the junction contained 12 bases not matched to a gene. The CDR3 has 15 residues. The V gene's germline CDR1 is MDHEN and CDR2 SYDVKM. The CDR3 DNA sequence: TGTGCCAGCAGCCCCCCCCCTGGGGAGGGTTACGAGCAGTACTTC. It translates to CASSPPPGEGYEQYF.

The genes are TRBV6-6 and TRBJ1-1, with a weak D call TRBD1 (6 bases). The germline V and J ends were trimmed by 0 bases and 3 bases, with 14 bases remaining between them. The CDR3 is made up of 16 amino acids. Per germline, CDR1 MNHNY and CDR2 SVGAGI (reference sequence). The CDR3 is CASSYSKTGIDTEAFF. The CDR3 DNA reads TGTGCCAGCAGTTACTCGAAGACAGGAATCGACACTGAAGCTTTCTTT.

Written as DNA, the CDR3 is TGTGCCAGCAGCAGGGCCGGGGACACTGAAGCTTTCTTT. Protein sequence: CASSRAGDTEAFF. The J gene is TRBJ1-1, the V gene TRBV11-3; no firm D call. Germline lookup yields CDR1 SGHNT and CDR2 YENEEA. The CDR3 is 13 residues long. Trimming removed 5 bases from V and 3 bases from J, with 10 bases in between. Variable domain in full (rest from reference TRBV11-3 and TRBJ1-1): EAGVVQSPRYKIIEKKQPVAFWCNPISGHNTLYWYLQNLGQGPELLIRYENEEAVDDSQLPKDRFSAERLKGVDSTLKIQPAELGDSAVYLCASSRAGDTEAFFGQGTRLTVV.

The rearrangement joins TRBV10-2 to TRBJ1-5; D is undetermined. Trimming removed 3 bases at V and 1 base at J, with 7 bases between. There are 14 residues in the CDR3. Germline loops: CDR1 WSHSY, CDR2 SAAADI. CDR3: CASSDSMSNQPQHF. As DNA, the CDR3 is TGCGCCAGCAGTGACAGTATGAGCAATCAGCCCCAGCATTTT.

DNA for the CDR3: TGTGCCAGTAGTATCCAGGGCACCCAAGAGACCCAGTACTTC. Translated, it gives CASSIQGTQETQYF. J is TRBJ2-5 and V is TRBV19; D is possibly TRBD1 (5 bases). Trimming pared 3 bases from V and 1 base from J, leaving 9 bases between. The CDR3 has 14 residues. Germline V CDR1 and CDR2: LNHDA, SQIVND (reference sequence).

V is TRBV7-9 and J is TRBJ1-2; no clear D. The V end was cut by 2 bases, the J end by 2 bases, with 12 bases between. Germline CDR1 and CDR2: SEHNR and FQNEAQ (reference sequence). The length of the CDR3 is 15 residues. The CDR3 protein is CASSLLDPNNYGYTF. The CDR3 nucleotides are TGTGCCAGCAGCTTACTTGATCCTAACAACTATGGCTACACCTTC.

V usage is TRBV6-4 and J usage is TRBJ2-1, with 7 bases fitting TRBD1. Trimming removed 4 bases from V and 3 bases from J; junction bases left unmatched: 3. CDR1 is MRHNA, CDR2 SNTAGT, per germline. This CDR3 region has 14 residues. The DNA for the CDR3 is TGTGCCAGCAGTGTGAGACAGGGCTACAATGAGCAGTTCTTC. Protein product: CASSVRQGYNEQFF.

V usage is TRBV7-8 and J usage is TRBJ2-1; 11 nucleotides match TRBD1. Germline-derived CDR1 and CDR2 are SGHVS and FQNEAQ. J lost 11 bases, V lost 1 base, and 7 bases had no gene match. The CDR3 length is 15 residues. The CDR3 spells CASSLGTGGERQQFF. The CDR3 DNA reads TGTGCCAGCAGCTTAGGGACAGGGGGCGAACGTCAGCAGTTCTTC. The full variable domain, completed using reference TRBV7-8 and TRBJ2-1, is GAGVSQSPRYKVAKRGQDVALRCDPISGHVSLFWYQQALGQGPEFLTYFQNEAQLDKSGLPSDRFFAERPEGSVSTLKIQRTQQEDSAVYLCASSLGTGGERQQFFGPGTRLTVL.

Comment on this clone: This CDR3 is also generated by other DNA sequences in the sample. The genes are TRBV6-1 and TRBJ2-7; 8 bases fit TRBD1. After removal of 2 bases from V and 3 bases from J, the junction contained 6 bases not matched to a gene. CDR3 size: 15 residues. Germline V gene data show CDR1 as MNHNS and CDR2 as SASEGT. DNA of the CDR3: TGTGCCAGCAGTGAACCAGGACAGGGTAGCTACGAGCAGTACTTC. Protein: CASSEPGQGSYEQYF.

This chain joins TRBV29-1 and TRBJ1-2; D is unresolved. Germline lookup yields CDR1 SQVTM and CDR2 ANQGSEA. V lost 4 bases and J lost 8, with 20 bases in between. This CDR3 is 14 amino acids long. Here the CDR3 DNA reads TGCAGCGTTGCGTCGGGTCAGGAGGTAGGAGGCTACACCTTC. It yields the protein CSVASGQEVGGYTF. The whole variable domain, remainder taken from reference TRBV29-1 and TRBJ1-2, is SAVISQKPSRDICQRGTSLTIQCQVDSQVTMMFWYRQQPGQSLTLIATANQGSEATYESGFVIDKFPISRPNLTFSTLTVSNMSPEDSSIYLCSVASGQEVGGYTFGSGTRLTVV.

The chain uses TRBV29-1 and TRBJ2-1; either TRBD1 or TRBD2 may supply D (6 bases each). This CDR3 has 15 amino acids. CDR1 is SQVTM, CDR2 ANQGSEA, per germline. The V end lost 5 bases, the J end lost 7 bases, and 21 bases lay between the germline ends. In DNA form, the CDR3 reads TGCAGCGTTTACACAACAGGGAGGTGGTGGAATGAGCAGTTCTTC. Translation gives CSVYTTGRWWNEQFF.

This chain joins TRBV20-1 and TRBJ1-1; TRBD1 might be the D (6 bases). This CDR3 is 11 amino acids long. The V end was cut by 6 bases, the J end by 8 bases, with 13 bases between. In germline, CDR1 is DFQATT, CDR2 SNEGSKA (reference sequence). The CDR3 reads CSAAGTSEAFF. Here the CDR3 DNA reads TGCAGTGCCGCCGGGACATCCGAAGCTTTCTTT.

The chain employs TRBV27 and TRBJ2-4; a weak D match, TRBD2 (6 bases). This CDR3 has 14 amino acids. The V end lost 6 bases, the J end lost 0 bases, and 9 bases lay between the germline ends. The germline V gene has CDR1 MNHEY and CDR2 SMNVEV (reference sequence). CDR3 in amino acids: CASRFGGAKNIQYF. For the CDR3, the DNA is TGTGCCAGCAGGTTCGGGGGAGCCAAAAACATTCAGTACTTC.

The chain employs TRBV28 and TRBJ1-2; possible D gene TRBD1, 5 bases. This CDR3 spans 12 amino acids. The ends were cut back, 10 bases at V and 2 bases at J, with 11 bases in the middle. Per the germline V gene, CDR1 is MDHEN and CDR2 is SYDVKM. CDR3 nucleotide sequence: TGTGCCATGGGGACTTCGAACTATGGCTACACCTTC. The encoded protein is CAMGTSNYGYTF.

The rearrangement uses TRBV28 and TRBJ2-5; D may be TRBD2 (6 bases). Germline V CDR1 and CDR2: MDHEN, SYDVKM. This CDR3 spans 15 amino acids. The germline V and J ends were trimmed by 5 bases and 0 bases, with 13 bases remaining between them. CDR3 sequence (DNA): TGTGCCAGCAGTCCCCTAGCGCAAAACCAAGAGACCCAGTACTTC. Translation: CASSPLAQNQETQYF. The entire variable domain, with the rest obtained from reference TRBV28 and TRBJ2-5, is as follows: DVKVTQSSRYLVKRTGEKVFLECVQDMDHENMFWYRQDPGLGLRLIYFSYDVKMKEKGDIPEGYSVSREKKERFSLILESASTNQTSMYLCASSPLAQNQETQYFGPGTRLLVL.

This chain uses TRBV27 with TRBJ2-1, with 14 bases matching TRBD2. The CDR3 runs 15 residues. CDR1 and CDR2 (germline): MNHEY, SMNVEV (reference sequence). The junction had 6 bases not matched to a gene; V was cut back by 6 bases and J by 8 bases. Here the CDR3 reads CASRGLAGVVDEQFF. CDR3 DNA sequence: TGTGCCAGCAGGGGACTAGCGGGAGTTGTTGATGAGCAGTTCTTC.

The CDR3 loop is CASSLSPGNYGYTF. The CDR3 DNA reads as TGTGCCAGCAGTTTATCCCCGGGGAACTATGGCTACACCTTC. The rearrangement joins TRBV28 to TRBJ1-2; D is uncertain. Germline V gene data show CDR1 as MDHEN and CDR2 as SYDVKM. The V and J ends lost 1 base and 2 bases respectively, with 8 bases between them. This CDR3 has 14 amino acids.

J is TRBJ2-5 and V is TRBV5-1; 13 bases line up with TRBD2. The assigned J gene may be wrong: the sequence end matches TRBJ2-7 better. The CDR3 contains 18 residues. Germline loops: CDR1 SGHRS, CDR2 YFSETQ. CDR3 nucleotides: TGCGCCAGCAGCTTGGGGACCGGGACTAGCGGGAAAAGGGGCGAGCAGTACTTC. Protein sequence: CASSLGTGTSGKRGEQYF.